These 3 T cell receptor beta chains share one sample of origin, sequenced in a study of blood T cell repertoires in COVID-19. Generated by immunoSEQ multiplex PCR, the TCRdb table keeps only in-frame clones and is missing some. In the table there are roughly 140,000 clones, around 84% of which are singletons. Sequencing used peripheral blood. These receptors all stem from a human donor in a cohort sampled during active COVID-19.

The gene calls are TRBV6-5 and TRBJ1-1; possibly TRBD1 for D (5 bases). Germline CDR1 and CDR2: MNHEY and SVGAGI. CDR3 length equals 13 residues. V was shortened by 7 bases and J by 3 bases, with 12 bases between the two germline ends. In nucleotides, the CDR3 is TGTGCCAGCACCCGGGGGGTGGACACTGAAGCTTTCTTT. Its protein product is CASTRGVDTEAFF.

The V and J genes are TRBV4-1 and TRBJ2-5; TRBD2 aligns across 12 bases. The germline CDR1 and CDR2 sequences are MGHRA and YSYEKL. The CDR3 totals 14 residues. The J segment lost 9 bases and the V segment lost 0 bases, leaving 2 bases of the junction unmatched. The CDR3 nucleotides read TGCGCCAGCAGCCAAGAGCCTAGCGGGGGGGCCCAGTACTTC. Translation gives CASSQEPSGGAQYF.

V usage is TRBV5-1 and J usage is TRBJ2-2; D unresolved. The CDR3 is made up of 16 amino acids. CDR1 is SGHRS, CDR2 YFSETQ, per germline. V was shortened by 1 base and J by 0 bases, with 10 bases between the two germline ends. CDR3 sequence reads: CASSLSLTSNTGELFF. The DNA for the CDR3 is TGCGCCAGCAGCTTGTCCCTTACTTCGAACACCGGGGAGCTGTTTTTT. The complete variable domain, with remaining parts taken from reference TRBV5-1 and TRBJ2-2, reads KAGVTQTPRYLIKTRGQQVTLSCSPISGHRSVSWYQQTPGQGLQFLFEYFSETQRNKGNFPGRFSGRQFSNSRSEMNVSTLELGDSALYLCASSLSLTSNTGELFFGEGSRLTVL.